These 9 T cell receptor beta chains originate from one sample sequenced in a study of Ad26.COV2.S vaccination and SARS-CoV-2 variants. Treatment noted: about 20 received Ad26.COV2.S at low or high dose, single or two shots; roughly five received placebo; per-sample allocation not given. Repertoires come from day 63 after the first vaccine or placebo injection. Sequenced by immunoSEQ multiplex PCR; TCRdb stores in-frame clones only, minus some. This sample has roughly 400,000 clones, with roughly 87% found just once. This specimen was peripheral blood, taken in a trial of Ad26.COV2.S vaccine versus placebo. These receptors were taken from a person aged 18 to 59 who received the Ad26.COV2.S COVID-19 vaccine or a placebo.

V gene TRBV3-1 (or the pseudogene TRBV3-2) combines with J gene TRBJ2-6, with 9 bases that match TRBD1. The junction had 5 bases not matched to a gene; V was cut back by 4 bases and J by 1 base. The CDR3 sequence is 17 residues long. CDR1 and CDR2 (germline): LGHDT, YNNKEL (reference sequence). The CDR3 reads CASSRGQGQSGANVLTF. The CDR3 DNA follows: TGTGCCAGCAGCCGAGGACAGGGGCAATCTGGGGCCAACGTCCTGACTTTC.

This sequence joins TRBV6-2 or TRBV6-3 and TRBJ2-7; 8 nucleotides align to TRBD2. From germline, CDR1 is MNHEY and CDR2 SVGEGT. The CDR3 sequence is 16 residues long. J lost 4 bases, V lost 2 bases, and 10 bases had no gene match. The CDR3 spells CASSYRGRAGVYEQYF. CDR3 nucleotide sequence: TGTGCCAGCAGTTACCGGGGAAGAGCGGGGGTATACGAGCAGTACTTC.

V is TRBV5-1 and J is TRBJ2-1, with 13 positions matching TRBD2. After removal of 4 bases from V and 7 bases from J, the junction contained 5 bases not matched to a gene. The CDR3 loop spans 15 amino acids. Germline V gene sequence: CDR1 SGHRS, CDR2 YFSETQ. CDR3 sequence reads: CASSDGTSGNNEQFF. The CDR3 DNA reads as TGCGCCAGCAGCGACGGGACTAGCGGGAATAATGAGCAGTTCTTC. Looking up the rest from reference TRBV5-1 and TRBJ2-1 gives the full variable domain: KAGVTQTPRYLIKTRGQQVTLSCSPISGHRSVSWYQQTPGQGLQFLFEYFSETQRNKGNFPGRFSGRQFSNSRSEMNVSTLELGDSALYLCASSDGTSGNNEQFFGPGTRLTVL.

The V gene is TRBV28, the J gene TRBJ2-1; D perhaps matches TRBD2 (7 bases). CDR3 length equals 14 residues. Germline CDR1 is MDHEN and CDR2 is SYDVKM. Trimming pared 6 bases from V and 2 bases from J, leaving 11 bases between. The CDR3 protein is CASRNGGPYNEQFF. Here the CDR3 DNA reads TGTGCCAGCAGGAACGGGGGGCCCTACAATGAGCAGTTCTTC.

The V call is TRBV20-1, the J call TRBJ2-1; 10 nucleotides agree with TRBD2. There are 15 residues in the CDR3. Losses at the gene ends were 6 bases for V and 2 bases for J; bases not matched to a gene: 7. Per the germline V gene, CDR1 is DFQATT and CDR2 is SNEGSKA (reference sequence). The chain's CDR3 is CSASKAGGPYNEQFF. The CDR3, as DNA: TGCAGTGCCAGTAAAGCGGGAGGGCCCTACAATGAGCAGTTCTTC.

The CDR3 DNA sequence: TGTGCCAGCAGCTTCGTTCATACGGGAGCTTACAATGAGCAGTTCTTC. Translation: CASSFVHTGAYNEQFF. The chain links TRBV11-2 to TRBJ2-1; weak D call: TRBD2 (6 bases). The V gene lost 3 bases and the J gene lost 4 bases, with 16 bases spanning the gap. Germline V lookup: CDR1 SGHAT, CDR2 FQNNGV. The CDR3 totals 16 residues. The whole variable domain, filled in from reference TRBV11-2 and TRBJ2-1, reads EAGVAQSPRYKIIEKRQSVAFWCNPISGHATLYWYQQILGQGPKLLIQFQNNGVVDDSQLPKDRFSAERLKGVDSTLKIQPAKLEDSAVYLCASSFVHTGAYNEQFFGPGTRLTVL.

The V gene is TRBV10-3, the J gene TRBJ2-1, with TRBD2 matching over 10 bases. V trimming: 7 bases; J trimming: 9 bases; junction bases outside the gene matches: 15. Germline CDR1 is ENHRY and CDR2 is SYGVKD. The CDR3 consists of 16 residues. The CDR3 protein is CAIKGSGRVSTGEQFF. DNA of the CDR3: TGTGCCATCAAAGGGAGCGGGAGGGTGTCGACGGGTGAGCAGTTCTTC.

The gene calls are TRBV18 and TRBJ2-7, with D possibly matching TRBD1 (5 bases). The CDR3 has 14 residues. Germline V gene lookup returns CDR1 KGHSH and CDR2 LQKENI. The V gene lost 0 bases and the J gene lost 2 bases, with 8 bases spanning the gap. Written as DNA, the CDR3 is TGTGCCAGCTCACCACCGGCCAGGGCCTACGAGCAGTACTTC. It specifies CASSPPARAYEQYF.

The chain employs TRBV9 and TRBJ1-1; no definite D call. V was pared by 2 bases and J by 1 base, with 9 bases between. Germline V CDR1 and CDR2: SGDLS, YYNGEE. CDR3 size: 14 residues. CDR3 nucleotide sequence: TGTGCCAGCAGCGTTGCGGGCCAGAACACTGAAGCTTTCTTT. It specifies CASSVAGQNTEAFF.